The 9 T cell receptor beta chains listed next were all sequenced from one sample in a study of CD8+ T cells in alopecia areata. Described time point: mouse skin 3 weeks after grafting. cDNA prepared by RNA extraction and subsequent reverse transcription served as the template for sequencing. Sequencing was performed with immunoSEQ multiplex PCR; in TCRdb, only in-frame clones are kept and a portion is missing. The sample contains thousands of clones, none of them singletons. Sequenced here: skin, sampled at week 3. Source of these receptors: a C3H/HeJ mouse with alopecia areata. Mice of this strain are of MHC haplotype H2-k.

Turning to this clone: A far larger clone is just one base off, so this is likely a read error. Gene names and germline match the mouse. The read halts 4 residues ahead of the CDR3 end, with the missing end drawn from the germline J gene. V usage is TRBV4 and J usage is TRBJ1-2; 7 bases line up with TRBD1. The trim removed 5 bases at V and 0 bases at J, leaving 3 bases unmatched. The CDR3 sequence is 14 residues long. The germline V gene encodes CDR1 LGHDT and CDR2 YNNKQL (reference sequence). CDR3 DNA (partial): TGTGCCAGCAGCCGGGACAGTGCAAACTCC. It is translated as CASSRDSANS. The entire CDR3 sequence reads CASSRDSANSDYTF.

This clone is medium-sized by share. The gene names given are mouse names. CDR3 DNA (partial): TGTGCCAGCAGTACGGACAGCTCAAACTCC. This sequence encodes CASSTDSSNS. The CDR3 reads in full as CASSTDSSNSDYTF. The chain employs TRBV19 and TRBJ1-2; maybe TRBD1 (6 bases). Read data end 4 residues before the CDR3 end; the end is taken from the germline J gene. Trimming removed 3 bases at V and 0 bases at J, with 9 bases between. The germline V gene encodes CDR1 FNHDT and CDR2 SITEND (reference sequence). CDR3 length: 14 residues. Looking up the rest from reference TRBV19 and TRBJ1-2 gives the full variable domain: GGIITQTPKFLIGQEGQKLTLKCQQNFNHDTMYWYRQDSGKGLRLIYYSITENDLQKGDLSEGYDASREKKSSFSLTVTSAQKNEMAVFLCASSTDSSNSDYTFGSGTRLLVI.

This clone is deemed large (0.1 to 1%). All gene names here are mouse names. The read finishes 4 residues shy of the CDR3 end, and the germline J gene is used to complete it. Distinct nucleotide sequences in the sample also encode this CDR3. The chain recombines TRBV19 with TRBJ1-2, with 7 bases identical to TRBD1. Germline CDR1 FNHDT, CDR2 SITEND (reference sequence). CDR3 length: 14 residues. Trimming removed 3 bases from V and 0 bases from J; junction bases left unmatched: 2. The CDR3 bases that were read are TGTGCCAGCAGTAGAGACAGGGCAAACTCC. Residues: CASSRDRANS. The complete CDR3 protein is CASSRDRANSDYTF.

This clone has just a few counts. Gene names follow the mouse nomenclature. The CDR3 end lies 4 residues beyond the end of the read and is filled in from the germline J gene. The genes are TRBV5 and TRBJ2-2; D not resolved. Trimming took 1 base from V and 3 from J, leaving 9 bases between them. The CDR3 is made up of 15 amino acids. CDR1 is LGHNA, CDR2 YNLKQL, per germline (reference sequence). Incomplete CDR3 DNA: TGTGCCAGCAGCCAAGTAAACACCTACACCGGG. Translating it yields CASSQVNTYTG. Given in full, the CDR3 is CASSQVNTYTGQLYF.

The table lists this clone with many counts. The genes and germline here are from mouse. Read data end 4 residues before the CDR3 end; the end is taken from the germline J gene. The V and J genes are TRBV1 and TRBJ2-1; 8 nucleotides line up with TRBD1. The CDR3 sequence is 14 residues long. Germline V gives CDR1 NSQYPW, CDR2 LRSPGD (reference sequence). The DNA read from the CDR3 is TGCACCTGCAGTGCAGACAGGGGGCGGGCT. Translation: CTCSADRGRA. The full CDR3 is CTCSADRGRAEQFF.

This clone was recorded at least ten times. Each gene name is a mouse one. The read finishes 4 residues shy of the CDR3 end, and the germline J gene is used to complete it. The rearrangement joins TRBV13-2 to TRBJ2-1; a weak D match, TRBD2 (5 bases). The ends were cut back, 5 bases at V and 3 bases at J, with 12 bases in the middle. The CDR3 covers 14 residues. Germline assignment: CDR1 NNHNN and CDR2 SYGAGS (reference sequence). This CDR3 reads CASGPDFFYAEQFF. The CDR3 DNA, read in part, is TGTGCCAGCGGACCGGACTTTTTCTATGCT.

In this sample, this clone is medium-sized. All gene names here are mouse names. The read gets to within 4 residues of the CDR3 end, and the germline J gene fills in the rest. The chain joins TRBV31 to TRBJ2-7; D is undetermined. The CDR3 runs 12 residues. Per the germline V gene, CDR1 is GKSSPN and CDR2 is SITVG. Incomplete CDR3 DNA: TGTGCCTGGAGTCTAGATAGGTAT. Its translation: CAWSLDRY. The whole CDR3 sequence is CAWSLDRYEQYF.

In this sample, this clone is medium-sized. Mouse gene names and germline throughout. The read terminates 4 residues before the CDR3 end, so the remaining end is supplied by the germline J gene. The V call is TRBV16, the J call TRBJ2-1; TRBD2 aligns across 10 bases. The V gene end was trimmed by 2 bases and the J gene end by 1 base; junction bases not matched to a gene: 8. The CDR3 has 18 residues. Germline-derived CDR1 and CDR2 are SGHSA and FRNQAP. Partial CDR3 DNA: TGTGCAAGCAGCTTACTCCCTCACTGGGGGGGAAACTATGCT. It encodes CASSLLPHWGGNYA. The CDR3 in full is CASSLLPHWGGNYAEQFF.

By share of the sample, this clone is medium-sized. Mouse germline and gene names are used. Here the CDR3 reads CASSVDWYEQYF. The sequenced CDR3 bases are TGTGCCAGCAGTGTCGACTGGTAT. This chain connects TRBV13-3 to TRBJ2-7; perhaps TRBD2 as D (6 bases). The CDR3 is cut off 4 residues early in the read; its end comes from the germline J gene. CDR1 is NNHDY and CDR2 is SYVADS in the germline V gene. The CDR3 extends over 12 amino acids.